This is a list of T cell receptor beta chains from one sample in a study of blood T cell repertoires in COVID-19. Measured with immunoSEQ multiplex PCR; TCRdb has only the in-frame clones, and not every one. The profile covers about 40,000 clones, with approximately 83% appearing a single time and less than 3.5% taken by the ten largest. The material sequenced was peripheral blood. These receptor sequences come from a woman aged 55-69 years with acute or convalescent COVID-19. Each CDR3 is given with its conserved first and last residue. Each record gives: D gene, CDR3 length, clone size, J gene, V gene, CDR3 protein, CDR3 DNA. The D gene is left open where the match is weak. The listing skips clone size in some rows; elsewhere it reads once, few, many or a size class.

D: TRBD1; length: 14; size: -; J: TRBJ1-2; V: TRBV5-5; CDR3: CASSTGQGGYGYTF; DNA: TGTGCCAGCAGCACCGGACAGGGGGGCTATGGCTACACCTTC
D: -; length: 16; size: -; J: TRBJ1-3; V: TRBV3-1/TRBV3-2; CDR3: CASSPLPPISGNTIYF; DNA: TGTGCCAGCAGCCCCCTACCGCCTATCTCTGGAAACACCATATATTTT
D: -; length: 14; size: -; J: TRBJ1-3; V: TRBV19; CDR3: CASSPPGRGNTIYF; DNA: TGTGCCAGTTCGCCCCCGGGTCGGGGAAACACCATATATTTT
D: TRBD1; length: 14; size: -; J: TRBJ1-2; V: TRBV2; CDR3: CASSKDRAIYGYTF; DNA: TGTGCCAGCTCTAAGGACAGGGCTATCTATGGCTACACCTTC
D: -; length: 14; size: -; J: TRBJ2-1; V: TRBV2; CDR3: CASKVSRGANEQFF; DNA: TGTGCCAGCAAAGTTAGTCGGGGGGCTAATGAGCAGTTCTTC
D: TRBD1; length: 13; size: -; J: TRBJ2-4; V: TRBV7-3; CDR3: CASSQDRSSIQYF; DNA: TGTGCCAGCAGCCAGGACAGGTCGAGCATTCAGTACTTC
D: TRBD2; length: 18; size: -; J: TRBJ2-6; V: TRBV2; CDR3: CASSVSGGRGSGANVLTF; DNA: TGTGCCAGCAGTGTTAGCGGGGGTCGGGGCTCTGGGGCCAACGTCCTGACTTTC
D: -; length: 12; size: -; J: TRBJ1-1; V: TRBV12-3/TRBV12-4; CDR3: CASSFREIEAFF; DNA: TGTGCCAGCAGTTTTCGTGAGATTGAAGCTTTCTTT
D: TRBD1; length: 15; size: -; J: TRBJ1-2; V: TRBV28; CDR3: CASSLGYSGTGGYTF; DNA: TGTGCCAGCAGTCTCGGATATTCCGGGACAGGGGGTTACACCTTC
D: TRBD1; length: 15; size: -; J: TRBJ2-7; V: TRBV6-5; CDR3: CASSYSRQGFYEQYF; DNA: TGTGCCAGCAGTTACTCAAGACAGGGTTTCTACGAGCAGTACTTC
D: TRBD2; length: 17; size: -; J: TRBJ2-5; V: TRBV24-1; CDR3: CATSDRGLAGFQETQYF; DNA: TGTGCCACCAGTGACCGGGGACTAGCGGGGTTCCAAGAGACCCAGTACTTC
D: TRBD2; length: 15; size: once; J: TRBJ2-1; V: TRBV6-5; CDR3: CASRGTSGGAREQFF; DNA: TGTGCCAGCAGAGGGACTAGCGGGGGGGCACGGGAGCAGTTCTTC
D: TRBD2; length: 16; size: -; J: TRBJ2-7; V: TRBV5-4; CDR3: CASSPGSSGASYEQYF; DNA: TGTGCCAGCAGCCCCGGGTCCAGCGGGGCCTCCTACGAGCAGTACTTC
D: -; length: 13; size: -; J: TRBJ2-3; V: TRBV12-3/TRBV12-4; CDR3: CASMSRRTDTQYF; DNA: TGTGCCAGCATGTCGCGGCGCACAGATACGCAGTATTTT
D: TRBD2; length: 14; size: -; J: TRBJ2-3; V: TRBV7-9; CDR3: CASSSSGRGDTQYF; DNA: TGTGCCAGCAGCTCGAGCGGGAGAGGAGATACGCAGTATTTT
D: TRBD1; length: 13; size: -; J: TRBJ1-2; V: TRBV19; CDR3: CASSPNRGVGYTF; DNA: TGTGCCAGTAGTCCGAACAGGGGGGTCGGCTACACCTTC
D: -; length: 14; size: -; J: TRBJ1-2; V: TRBV28; CDR3: CASSLGAGNYGYTF; DNA: TGTGCCAGCAGTTTAGGGGCGGGGAACTATGGCTACACCTTC
D: -; length: 13; size: -; J: TRBJ1-1; V: TRBV6-5; CDR3: CAGSGQLNTEAFF; DNA: TGTGCCGGTTCCGGACAGTTGAACACTGAAGCTTTCTTT
D: -; length: 18; size: once; J: TRBJ1-1; V: TRBV7-8; CDR3: CASSSRGGGWGMNTEAFF; DNA: TGTGCCAGCAGCTCAAGGGGAGGAGGTTGGGGGATGAACACTGAAGCTTTCTTT
D: -; length: 13; size: few; J: TRBJ1-4; V: TRBV18; CDR3: CASQAERNEKLFF; DNA: TGTGCCAGCCAAGCGGAGAGGAATGAAAAACTGTTTTTT
D: -; length: 12; size: -; J: TRBJ2-7; V: TRBV12-3/TRBV12-4; CDR3: CASSLSGYEQYF; DNA: TGTGCCAGCAGTTTGTCAGGCTACGAGCAGTACTTC
D: -; length: 15; size: -; J: TRBJ2-7; V: TRBV27; CDR3: CASRSGGLATNEQYF; DNA: TGTGCCAGCAGATCCGGGGGGCTAGCGACGAACGAGCAGTACTTC
D: TRBD1; length: 13; size: -; J: TRBJ1-4; V: TRBV3-1/TRBV3-2; CDR3: CASSQGTGEKLFF; DNA: TGTGCCAGCAGCCAGGGGACAGGGGAAAAACTGTTTTTT
D: -; length: 15; size: -; J: TRBJ1-4; V: TRBV5-1; CDR3: CASSLGVGANEKLFF; DNA: TGCGCCAGCAGCTTGGGGGTCGGAGCTAATGAAAAACTGTTTTTT
D: TRBD2; length: 14; size: -; J: TRBJ2-3; V: TRBV6-5; CDR3: CASRQPTSPNTQYF; DNA: TGTGCCAGCAGACAACCGACTAGCCCTAATACGCAGTATTTT